This T cell receptor beta chain was found in a study of T cells in narcolepsy. Overall study findings and caveats: Blood of same and different patients, but not healthy controls, reportedly held recurring autoreactive clonotypes. Comparing one patient's CSF and blood CD4+ clonotypes highlighted HCRT- and TRIB2-specific autoreactive clonotypes.

Germline V gene lookup returns CDR1 MNHEY and CDR2 SVGAGI. The CDR3 is 13 residues long. Trimming pared 0 bases from V and 5 bases from J, leaving 7 bases between. As to this clone: Its cognate antigen is unknown.

Libraries were prepared by immunoSEQ multiplex PCR; TCRdb keeps only in-frame clonotypes and omits some of them. Of about 32,000 clones in the sample, under 85% are singletons; the top ten hold roughly 3.5%. The sequenced sample consisted of memory (CD45RA-) CD4+ T cells from blood. The TCR sequence derives from a human donor in good health. This rearrangement joins TRBV6-5 to TRBJ1-2; no reliable D call. The CDR3 DNA sequence: TGTGCCAGCAGTTACTCGACGGAATATGGCTACACCTTC. Translated, it gives CASSYSTEYGYTF.